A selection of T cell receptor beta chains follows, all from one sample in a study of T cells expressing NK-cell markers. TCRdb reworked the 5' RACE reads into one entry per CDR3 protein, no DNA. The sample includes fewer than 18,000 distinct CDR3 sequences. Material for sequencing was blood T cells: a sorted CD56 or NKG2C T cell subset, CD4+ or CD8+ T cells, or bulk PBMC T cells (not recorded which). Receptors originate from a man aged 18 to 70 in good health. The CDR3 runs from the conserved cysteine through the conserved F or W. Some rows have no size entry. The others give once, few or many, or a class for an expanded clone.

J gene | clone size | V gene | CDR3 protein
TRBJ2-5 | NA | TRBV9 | CASSPPGVVETQYF
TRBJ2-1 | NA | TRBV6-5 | CASRPVLPTSGVMNEQFF
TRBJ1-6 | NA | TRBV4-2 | CASSQDPGTGDSPLHF
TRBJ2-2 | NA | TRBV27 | CASSPWGAGNTGELFF
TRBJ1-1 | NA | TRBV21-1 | CASSARGRWAFF
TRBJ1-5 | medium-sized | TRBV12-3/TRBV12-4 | CASSLDPGQDQPQHF
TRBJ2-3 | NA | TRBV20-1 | CSARALGLTDTQYF
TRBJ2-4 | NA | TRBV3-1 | CASSPTGLAGGGNIQYF
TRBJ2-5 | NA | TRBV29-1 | CSVEETGTQETQYF
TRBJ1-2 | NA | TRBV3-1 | CASSPGTGGYGYTF
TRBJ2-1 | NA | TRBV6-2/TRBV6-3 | CASSYDSDRPNPGYNEQFF
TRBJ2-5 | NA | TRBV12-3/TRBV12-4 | CASSPDQRRAAQYF
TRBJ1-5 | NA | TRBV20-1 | CSARAGTGYQPQHF
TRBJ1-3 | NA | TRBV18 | CASSPIPGTGNTIYF
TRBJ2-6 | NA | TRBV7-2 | CASSFTSSGANVLTF
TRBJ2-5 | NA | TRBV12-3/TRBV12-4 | CASSFSDRRETQYF
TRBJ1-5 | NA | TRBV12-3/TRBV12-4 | CASRPQGANQPQHF
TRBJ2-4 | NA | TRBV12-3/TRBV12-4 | CASSFGGVAKNIQYF
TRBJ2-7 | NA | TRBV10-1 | CASSDSSGVREQYF